This T cell receptor (beta chain) was documented in a study of vaccination effects on CD4 cells after COVID-19. In the ViraFEST assay, antigen-specific CD4+ clonotypes were identified by expansion after peptide-pool stimulation. With nine to eleven days of culture completed, CD4+ T cells were isolated. It was two doses of either the BNT162b2 or mRNA-1273 vaccine that participants received. It was on days 3 and 7 that half the medium was replaced with IL-2 medium. Note on this clone: Antigen specificity is unknown.

The CDR3 totals 13 residues. Germline CDR1 and CDR2: SGHTA and FQGNSA. Trimming removed 1 base at V and 4 bases at J, with 5 bases between. Here immunoSEQ multiplex PCR was the method, and the copy in TCRdb shows in-frame clones only, minus some. This table holds tens of thousands of clones, less than 80% found once. Sample: CD4+ T cells from PBMCs cultured with HCoV-229E spike peptides, taken after COVID-19 vaccination. This receptor was obtained from a human donor who received a COVID-19 vaccine. The chain recombines TRBV7-2 with TRBJ1-5; D unclear. As DNA, the CDR3 is TGTGCCAGCAGCTTAGAGATGAATCAGCCCCAGCATTTT. Its translation: CASSLEMNQPQHF.